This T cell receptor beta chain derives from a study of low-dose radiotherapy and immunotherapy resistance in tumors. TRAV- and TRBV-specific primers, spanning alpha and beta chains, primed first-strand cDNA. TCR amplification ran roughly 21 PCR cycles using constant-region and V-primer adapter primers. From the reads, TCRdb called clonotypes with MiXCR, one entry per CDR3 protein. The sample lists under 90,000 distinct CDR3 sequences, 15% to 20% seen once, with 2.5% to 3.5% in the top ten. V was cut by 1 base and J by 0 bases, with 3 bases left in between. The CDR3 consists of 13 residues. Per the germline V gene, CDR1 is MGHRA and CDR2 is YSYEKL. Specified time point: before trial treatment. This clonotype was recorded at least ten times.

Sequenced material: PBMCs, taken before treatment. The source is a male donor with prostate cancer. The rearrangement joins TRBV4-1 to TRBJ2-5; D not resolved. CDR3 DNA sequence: TGCGCCAGCAGCCAAGCATACCAAGAGACCCAGTACTTC. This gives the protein CASSQAYQETQYF.